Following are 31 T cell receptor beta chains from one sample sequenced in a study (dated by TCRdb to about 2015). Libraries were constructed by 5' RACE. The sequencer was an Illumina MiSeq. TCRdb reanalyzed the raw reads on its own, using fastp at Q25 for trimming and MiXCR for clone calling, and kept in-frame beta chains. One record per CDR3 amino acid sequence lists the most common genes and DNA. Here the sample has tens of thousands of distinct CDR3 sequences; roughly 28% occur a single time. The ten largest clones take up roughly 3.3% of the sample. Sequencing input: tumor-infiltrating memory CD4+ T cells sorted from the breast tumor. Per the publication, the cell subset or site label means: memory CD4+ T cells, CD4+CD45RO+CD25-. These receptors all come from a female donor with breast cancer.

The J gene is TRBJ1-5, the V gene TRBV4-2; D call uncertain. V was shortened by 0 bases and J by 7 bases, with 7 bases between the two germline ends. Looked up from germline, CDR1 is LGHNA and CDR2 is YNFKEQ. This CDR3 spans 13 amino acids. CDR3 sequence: CASSQESSQPQHF. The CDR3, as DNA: TGTGCCAGCAGCCAAGAAAGCTCCCAGCCCCAGCATTTT.

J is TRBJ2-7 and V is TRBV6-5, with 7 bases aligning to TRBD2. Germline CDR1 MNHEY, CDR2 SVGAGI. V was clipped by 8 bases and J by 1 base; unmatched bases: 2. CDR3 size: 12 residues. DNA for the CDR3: TGTGCCAGCCGGGGGGTTTCCTACGAGCAGTACTTC. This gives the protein CASRGVSYEQYF.

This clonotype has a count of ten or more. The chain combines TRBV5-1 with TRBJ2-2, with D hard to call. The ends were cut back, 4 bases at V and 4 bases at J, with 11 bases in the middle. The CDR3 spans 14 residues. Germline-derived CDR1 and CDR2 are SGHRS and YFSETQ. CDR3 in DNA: TGCGCCAGCAGCCTGCGACAACTCACCGGGGAGCTGTTTTTT. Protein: CASSLRQLTGELFF.

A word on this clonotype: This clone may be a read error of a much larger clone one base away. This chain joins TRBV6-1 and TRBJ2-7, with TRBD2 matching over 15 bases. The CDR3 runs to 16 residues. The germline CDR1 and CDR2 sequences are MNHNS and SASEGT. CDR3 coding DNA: TGTGCCAGCAGTGGTTATGGACTAGCGGGAGGGTACGAGCGGTACTTC. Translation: CASSGYGLAGGYERYF.

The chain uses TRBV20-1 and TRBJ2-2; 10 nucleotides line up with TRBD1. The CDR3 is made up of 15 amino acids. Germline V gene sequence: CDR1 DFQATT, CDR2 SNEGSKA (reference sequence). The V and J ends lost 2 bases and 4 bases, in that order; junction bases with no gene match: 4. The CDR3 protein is CSARRQGASTGELFF. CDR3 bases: TGCAGTGCTAGAAGACAGGGGGCGAGCACCGGGGAGCTGTTTTTT.

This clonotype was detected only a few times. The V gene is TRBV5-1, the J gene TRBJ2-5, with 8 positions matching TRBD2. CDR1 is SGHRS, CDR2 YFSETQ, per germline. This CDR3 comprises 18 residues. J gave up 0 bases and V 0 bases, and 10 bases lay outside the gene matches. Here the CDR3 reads CASSLAPPASGYQETQYF. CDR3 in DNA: TGCGCCAGCAGCTTGGCCCCACCGGCTAGCGGGTACCAAGAGACCCAGTACTTC.

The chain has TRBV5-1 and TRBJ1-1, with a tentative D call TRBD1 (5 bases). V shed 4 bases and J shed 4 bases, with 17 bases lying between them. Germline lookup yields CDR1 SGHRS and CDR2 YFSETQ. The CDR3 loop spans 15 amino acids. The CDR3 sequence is CASSPEGAIGTEAFF. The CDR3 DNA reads TGCGCCAGCAGCCCCGAAGGGGCGATTGGCACTGAAGCTTTCTTT. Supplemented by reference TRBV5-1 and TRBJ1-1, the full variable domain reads KAGVTQTPRYLIKTRGQQVTLSCSPISGHRSVSWYQQTPGQGLQFLFEYFSETQRNKGNFPGRFSGRQFSNSRSEMNVSTLELGDSALYLCASSPEGAIGTEAFFGQGTRLTVV.

The CDR3 loop reads CASSKTQGAPRSVYF. Written as DNA, the CDR3 is TGTGCCAGCAGTAAAACTCAGGGGGCGCCTAGATCTGTATATTTT. This chain uses TRBV28 with TRBJ1-3; 8 bases agree with TRBD1. The length of the CDR3 is 15 residues. With V trimmed by 5 bases and J by 14 bases, 17 bases remained unmatched. Per the germline V gene, CDR1 is MDHEN and CDR2 is SYDVKM.

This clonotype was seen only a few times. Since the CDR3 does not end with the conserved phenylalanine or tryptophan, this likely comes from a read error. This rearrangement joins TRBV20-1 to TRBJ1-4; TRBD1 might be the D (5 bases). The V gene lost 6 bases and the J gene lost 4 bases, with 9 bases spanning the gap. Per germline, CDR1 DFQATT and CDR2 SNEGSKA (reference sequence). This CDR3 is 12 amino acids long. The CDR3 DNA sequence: TGCAGTGCGCCAGGGAGTAATGAAAAACTGTTTCTT. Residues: CSAPGSNEKLFL.

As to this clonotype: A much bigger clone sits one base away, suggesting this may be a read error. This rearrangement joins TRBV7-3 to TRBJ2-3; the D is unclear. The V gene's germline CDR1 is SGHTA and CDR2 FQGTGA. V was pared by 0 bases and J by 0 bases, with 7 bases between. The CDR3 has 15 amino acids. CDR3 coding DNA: TGTGCCAGCAGCTTAACGTACGGGAGCACAGATACGCAGTATTTT. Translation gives CASSLTYGSTDTQYF.

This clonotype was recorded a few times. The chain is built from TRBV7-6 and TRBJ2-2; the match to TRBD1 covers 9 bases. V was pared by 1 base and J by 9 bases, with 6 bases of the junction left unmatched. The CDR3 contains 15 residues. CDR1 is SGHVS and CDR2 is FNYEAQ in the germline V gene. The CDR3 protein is CASSLEGTGTRELFF. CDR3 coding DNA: TGTGCCAGCAGCTTAGAGGGGACAGGGACCAGGGAGCTGTTTTTT. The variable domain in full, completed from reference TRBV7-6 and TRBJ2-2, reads GAGVSQSPRYKVTKRGQDVALRCDPISGHVSLYWYRQALGQGPEFLTYFNYEAQQDKSGLPNDRFSAERPEGSISTLTIQRTEQRDSAMYRCASSLEGTGTRELFFGEGSRLTVL.

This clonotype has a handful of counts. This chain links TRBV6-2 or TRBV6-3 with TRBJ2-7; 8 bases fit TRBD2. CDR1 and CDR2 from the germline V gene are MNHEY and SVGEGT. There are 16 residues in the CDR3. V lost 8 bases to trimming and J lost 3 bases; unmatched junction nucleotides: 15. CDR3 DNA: TGTGCCAGCCAAACCGGAGGCCTAGCGGGTTACTACGAGCAGTACTTC. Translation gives CASQTGGLAGYYEQYF.

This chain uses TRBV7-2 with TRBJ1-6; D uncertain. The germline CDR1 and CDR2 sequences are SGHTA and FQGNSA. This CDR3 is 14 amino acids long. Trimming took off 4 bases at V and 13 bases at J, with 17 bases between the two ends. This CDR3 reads CASSSYQEAAPLHF. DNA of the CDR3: TGTGCCAGCAGCTCCTACCAGGAGGCAGCGCCCCTCCACTTT.

DNA of the CDR3: TGTGCCAGCAGTGCTAGCGGGGGGGCGTCAGATACGCAGTATTTT. It encodes CASSASGGASDTQYF. The chain has TRBV25-1 and TRBJ2-3; 12 nucleotides match TRBD2. The CDR3 is 15 amino acids. The V gene's germline CDR1 is MGHDK and CDR2 SYGVNS. V trimming: 4 bases; J trimming: 4 bases; junction bases outside the gene matches: 3.

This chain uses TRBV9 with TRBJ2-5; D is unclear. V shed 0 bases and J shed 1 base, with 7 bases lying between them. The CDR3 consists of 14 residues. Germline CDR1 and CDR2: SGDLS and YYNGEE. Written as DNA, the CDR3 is TGTGCCAGCAGCGTAGGGCTAGTCCAAGAGACCCAGTACTTC. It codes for CASSVGLVQETQYF.

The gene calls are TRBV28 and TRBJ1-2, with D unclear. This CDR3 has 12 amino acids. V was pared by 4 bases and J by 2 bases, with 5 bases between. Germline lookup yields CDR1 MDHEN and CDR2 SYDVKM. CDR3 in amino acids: CASSSSNYGYTF. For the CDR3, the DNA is TGTGCCAGCAGTTCCAGCAACTATGGCTACACCTTC.

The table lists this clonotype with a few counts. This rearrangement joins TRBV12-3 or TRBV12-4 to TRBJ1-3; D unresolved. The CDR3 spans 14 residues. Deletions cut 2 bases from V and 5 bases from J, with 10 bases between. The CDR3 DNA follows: TGTGCCAGCAGTTTATTTGGGGAGAGAAACACCATATATTTT. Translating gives CASSLFGERNTIYF.

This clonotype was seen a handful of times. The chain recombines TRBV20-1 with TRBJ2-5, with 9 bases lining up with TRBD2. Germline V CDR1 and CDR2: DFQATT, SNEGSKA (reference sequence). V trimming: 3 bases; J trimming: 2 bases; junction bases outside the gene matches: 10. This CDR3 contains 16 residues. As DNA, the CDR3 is TGCAGTGCTAGGACTAGCGGAGCTACTCAACAAGAGACCCAGTACTTC. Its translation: CSARTSGATQQETQYF.

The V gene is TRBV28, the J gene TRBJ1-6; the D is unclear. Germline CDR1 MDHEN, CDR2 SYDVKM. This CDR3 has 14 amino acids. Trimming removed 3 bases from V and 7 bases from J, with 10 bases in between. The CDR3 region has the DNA TGTGCCAGCAGTTTGGCAGGAGGGAATTCACCCCTCCACTTT. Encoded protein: CASSLAGGNSPLHF.

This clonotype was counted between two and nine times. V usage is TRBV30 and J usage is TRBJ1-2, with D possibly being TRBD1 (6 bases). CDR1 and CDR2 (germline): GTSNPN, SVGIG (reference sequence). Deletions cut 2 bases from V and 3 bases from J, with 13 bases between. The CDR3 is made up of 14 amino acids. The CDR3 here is CAWSSGGAHYGYTF. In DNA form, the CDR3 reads TGTGCCTGGAGTTCGGGGGGGGCCCACTATGGCTACACCTTC.

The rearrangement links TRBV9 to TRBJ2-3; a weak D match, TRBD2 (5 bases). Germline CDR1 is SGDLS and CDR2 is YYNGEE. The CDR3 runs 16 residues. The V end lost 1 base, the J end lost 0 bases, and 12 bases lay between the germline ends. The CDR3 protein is CASSVLAGLSTDTQYF. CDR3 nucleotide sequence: TGTGCCAGCAGCGTATTAGCTGGACTCAGCACAGATACGCAGTATTTT. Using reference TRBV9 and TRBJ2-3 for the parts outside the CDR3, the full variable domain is DSGVTQTPKHLITATGQRVTLRCSPRSGDLSVYWYQQSLDQGLQFLIQYYNGEERAKGNILERFSAQQFPDLHSELNLSSLELGDSALYFCASSVLAGLSTDTQYFGPGTRLTVL.

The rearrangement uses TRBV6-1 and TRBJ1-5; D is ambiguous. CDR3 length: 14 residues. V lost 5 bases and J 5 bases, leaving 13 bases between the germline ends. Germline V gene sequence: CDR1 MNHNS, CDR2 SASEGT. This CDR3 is CASSLDRLYQPQHF. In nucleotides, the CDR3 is TGTGCCAGCAGTCTCGATCGTTTATATCAGCCCCAGCATTTT.

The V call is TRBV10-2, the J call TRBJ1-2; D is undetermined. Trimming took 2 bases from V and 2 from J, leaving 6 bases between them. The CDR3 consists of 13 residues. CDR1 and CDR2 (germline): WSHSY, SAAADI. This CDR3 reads CASSELPNYGYTF. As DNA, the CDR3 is TGCGCCAGCAGTGAGCTCCCCAACTATGGCTACACCTTC.

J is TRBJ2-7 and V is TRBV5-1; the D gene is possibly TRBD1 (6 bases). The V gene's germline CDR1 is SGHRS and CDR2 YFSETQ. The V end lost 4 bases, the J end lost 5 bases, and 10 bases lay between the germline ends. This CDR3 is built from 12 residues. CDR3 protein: CASSRGQHEQYF. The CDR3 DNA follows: TGCGCCAGCAGCCGCGGACAGCACGAGCAGTACTTC.

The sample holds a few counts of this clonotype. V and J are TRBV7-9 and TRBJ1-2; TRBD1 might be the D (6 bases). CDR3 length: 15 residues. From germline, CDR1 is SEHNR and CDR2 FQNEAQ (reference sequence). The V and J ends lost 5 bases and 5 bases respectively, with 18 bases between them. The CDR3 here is CASSTDSLLGYGYTF. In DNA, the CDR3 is TGTGCCAGCAGCACGGACAGCCTCCTCGGGTATGGCTACACCTTC.

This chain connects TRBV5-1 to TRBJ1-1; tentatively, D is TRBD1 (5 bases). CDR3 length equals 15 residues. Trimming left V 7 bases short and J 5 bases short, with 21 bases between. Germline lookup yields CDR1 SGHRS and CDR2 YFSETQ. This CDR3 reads CASRAGTAGATEAFF. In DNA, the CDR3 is TGCGCCAGCCGCGCAGGGACGGCAGGAGCGACTGAAGCTTTCTTT.

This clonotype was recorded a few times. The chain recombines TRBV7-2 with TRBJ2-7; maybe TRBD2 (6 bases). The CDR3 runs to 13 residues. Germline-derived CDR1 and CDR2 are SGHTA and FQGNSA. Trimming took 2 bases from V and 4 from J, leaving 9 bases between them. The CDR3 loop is CASSLWRGYEQYF. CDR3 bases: TGTGCCAGCAGCTTATGGAGGGGATACGAGCAGTACTTC.

The chain's CDR3 is CASSATGPPSTGELFF. The CDR3 nucleotides read TGTGCCAGCAGTGCAACAGGACCACCGAGCACCGGGGAGCTGTTTTTT. J is TRBJ2-2 and V is TRBV12-3 or TRBV12-4, with a possible D match to TRBD1 (5 bases). V dropped 5 bases and J dropped 4 bases, with 17 bases sitting between them. This CDR3 is built from 16 residues.

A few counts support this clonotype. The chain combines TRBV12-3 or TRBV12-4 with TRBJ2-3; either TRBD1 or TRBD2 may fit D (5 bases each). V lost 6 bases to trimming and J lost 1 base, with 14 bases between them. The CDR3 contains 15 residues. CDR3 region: CASRGDLFGTDTQYF. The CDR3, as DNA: TGTGCCAGCAGGGGGGACCTCTTCGGCACAGATACGCAGTATTTT.

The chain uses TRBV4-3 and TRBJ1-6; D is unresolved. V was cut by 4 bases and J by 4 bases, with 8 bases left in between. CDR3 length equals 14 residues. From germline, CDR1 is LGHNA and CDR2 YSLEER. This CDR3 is CASSREAYNSPLHF. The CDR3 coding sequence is TGCGCCAGCAGCCGAGAGGCTTATAATTCACCCCTCCACTTT.

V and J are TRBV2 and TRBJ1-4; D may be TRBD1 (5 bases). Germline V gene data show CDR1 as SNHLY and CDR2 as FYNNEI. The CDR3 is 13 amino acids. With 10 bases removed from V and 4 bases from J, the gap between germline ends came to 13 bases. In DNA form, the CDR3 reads TGTGCCACCCAGGGACGGAGTAATGAAAAACTGTTTTTT. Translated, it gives CATQGRSNEKLFF.